These 14 T cell receptor beta chains share one sample of origin, sequenced in a study of shared clonotypes between healthy human individuals. Only in-frame clones appear in the TCRdb table, and some are missing; sequencing was by immunoSEQ multiplex PCR. The profile covers about 490,000 clones, with 79% appearing a single time and approximately 12% taken by the ten largest. Sequenced sample: PBMCs. The receptors were gathered from a middle-aged woman in good health. Some clones in this sample may be carry-over from other donors' samples.

The rearrangement joins TRBV7-3 to TRBJ2-3, with 7 bases identical to TRBD2. Germline values: CDR1 SGHTA, CDR2 FQGTGA. This CDR3 has 16 residues. V was pared by 4 bases and J by 4 bases, with 11 bases of the junction left unmatched. DNA of the CDR3: TGTGCCAGCAGCTCCCCCGTGACGGGAGGTCCAGATACGCAGTATTTT. Translating gives CASSSPVTGGPDTQYF.

This sequence joins TRBV5-1 and TRBJ1-2; D gene ambiguous. The germline V gene has CDR1 SGHRS and CDR2 YFSETQ. V was cut by 0 bases and J by 2 bases, with 8 bases left in between. This CDR3 is 14 amino acids long. CDR3 sequence (DNA): TGCGCCAGCAGCTTGGGGGTCAGAAACTATGGCTACACCTTC. Translated, it gives CASSLGVRNYGYTF.

CDR3 bases: TGTGCCAGCAGCTTATCAGTTAGCTACGGTGAGCAGTTCTTC. Its protein product is CASSLSVSYGEQFF. J is TRBJ2-1 and V is TRBV7-9; no firm D call. The CDR3 covers 14 residues. The germline CDR1 and CDR2 sequences are SEHNR and FQNEAQ (reference sequence). Trimming pared 2 bases from V and 9 bases from J, leaving 14 bases between. Full variable domain (missing parts from reference TRBV7-9 and TRBJ2-1): DTGVSQNPRHKITKRGQNVTFRCDPISEHNRLYWYRQTLGQGPEFLTYFQNEAQLEKSRLLSDRFSAERPKGSFSTLEIQRTEQGDSAMYLCASSLSVSYGEQFFGPGTRLTVL.

The table lists this clone with a few counts. V is TRBV10-1 and J is TRBJ2-2; TRBD1 matches 8 bases. V lost 6 bases, J lost 4 bases, and 7 bases stayed unmatched. Germline-derived CDR1 and CDR2 are WNHNN and SYGVQD (reference sequence). The CDR3 covers 15 residues. CDR3 protein: CASSSGTGGTGELFF. In DNA, the CDR3 is TGCGCCAGCAGCTCCGGGACAGGAGGCACCGGGGAGCTGTTTTTT.

The rearrangement joins TRBV6-6 to TRBJ1-1, with 11 bases matching TRBD1. Germline V CDR1 and CDR2: MNHNY, SVGAGI (reference sequence). The CDR3 consists of 15 residues. The V and J ends lost 5 bases and 7 bases, in that order; junction bases with no gene match: 9. CDR3 sequence: CASSPRDRGLDEAFF. The CDR3 DNA follows: TGTGCCAGCAGTCCCAGGGACAGGGGGTTGGATGAAGCTTTCTTT.

V is TRBV7-8 and J is TRBJ1-1; unclear D gene. Per germline, CDR1 SGHVS and CDR2 FQNEAQ. The CDR3 has 13 amino acids. The V gene lost 5 bases and the J gene lost 1 base, with 8 bases spanning the gap. In DNA form, the CDR3 reads TGTGCCAGCAGCCACACAGAGAACACTGAAGCTTTCTTT. Protein sequence: CASSHTENTEAFF.

The gene calls are TRBV13 and TRBJ2-1; D call uncertain. There are 16 residues in the CDR3. Looked up from germline, CDR1 is PRHDT and CDR2 is FYEKMQ (reference sequence). The V end was cut by 2 bases, the J end by 0 bases, with 11 bases between. CDR3 DNA: TGTGCCAGCAGCTTATTTCCCCAGAGCTCCTACAATGAGCAGTTCTTC. It codes for CASSLFPQSSYNEQFF.

This clone was seen a handful of times. The J gene is TRBJ2-5, the V gene TRBV27, with TRBD1 matching over 11 bases. The trim removed 4 bases at V and 5 bases at J, leaving 6 bases unmatched. This CDR3 region has 15 residues. CDR1 is MNHEY and CDR2 is SMNVEV in the germline V gene (reference sequence). CDR3 protein: CASSWGQGESETQYF. CDR3 in DNA: TGTGCCAGCAGTTGGGGACAGGGGGAGTCGGAGACCCAGTACTTC.

Only one count was recorded for this clone. The CDR3 bases are TGTGCCAGCAGTTTATTCGGGACAGGGGGGGTGACCCAGTACTTC. It specifies CASSLFGTGGVTQYF. This chain joins TRBV28 and TRBJ2-5; 11 nucleotides line up with TRBD1. Germline CDR1 is MDHEN and CDR2 is SYDVKM. Trimming cost V 1 base and J 7 bases; bases outside gene matches: 5. The CDR3 spans 15 residues.

Here the CDR3 reads CASTSLPGQTNTGELFF. The CDR3 DNA reads TGTGCCAGTACCTCCTTACCGGGACAAACGAACACCGGGGAGCTGTTTTTT. The chain joins TRBV19 to TRBJ2-2; D possibly corresponds to TRBD1 (6 bases). In germline, CDR1 is LNHDA, CDR2 SQIVND (reference sequence). CDR3 length: 17 residues. V dropped 7 bases and J dropped 0 bases, with 18 bases sitting between them.

V is TRBV4-1 and J is TRBJ1-2; D is possibly TRBD1 (5 bases). CDR1 and CDR2 (germline): MGHRA, YSYEKL. The CDR3 length is 14 residues. Trimming cost V 3 bases and J 3 bases, with 11 bases left between them. CDR3 region: CASSQPGTHYGYTF. The CDR3 DNA reads as TGCGCCAGCAGCCAGCCCGGGACGCACTATGGCTACACCTTC.

V is TRBV4-3 and J is TRBJ2-1, with 8 positions matching TRBD1. Germline lookup yields CDR1 LGHNA and CDR2 YSLEER. Trimming cost V 3 bases and J 9 bases; bases outside gene matches: 7. The CDR3 loop spans 14 amino acids. The CDR3 spells CASSHQTGDGEQFF. The CDR3 DNA reads TGCGCCAGCAGCCACCAGACAGGGGATGGTGAGCAGTTCTTC.

The rearrangement joins TRBV5-4 to TRBJ2-5; the D gene is possibly TRBD1 (5 bases). Trimming removed 2 bases at V and 1 base at J, with 9 bases between. Germline V lookup: CDR1 SGHNT, CDR2 YYREEE (reference sequence). CDR3 length: 14 residues. CDR3 in amino acids: CASSFGHPQETQYF. The CDR3 DNA sequence: TGTGCCAGCAGCTTTGGACATCCCCAAGAGACCCAGTACTTC.

The chain recombines TRBV5-1 with TRBJ2-5; 9 bases fit TRBD2. The V and J ends lost 1 base and 2 bases, in that order; junction bases with no gene match: 3. The CDR3 is 15 amino acids. Germline CDR1 is SGHRS and CDR2 is YFSETQ. Written as DNA, the CDR3 is TGCGCCAGCAGCTTGCTAGCGGGAATGCAAGAGACCCAGTACTTC. It is translated as CASSLLAGMQETQYF. Based on the CDR3 plus reference TRBV5-1 and TRBJ2-5, the full variable domain is KAGVTQTPRYLIKTRGQQVTLSCSPISGHRSVSWYQQTPGQGLQFLFEYFSETQRNKGNFPGRFSGRQFSNSRSEMNVSTLELGDSALYLCASSLLAGMQETQYFGPGTRLLVL.